The source of this TCR beta chain is a study of regulatory T cells in long-lasting Graves disease. This clonotype was seen ten or more times. Its antigen is as yet unknown. This CDR3 is 14 amino acids long. The V segment lost 2 bases and the J segment 5 bases; nucleotides outside the gene matches: 4. Notes on the study in general: Shared public clonotypes totalled a few thousand in persistent patients, compared with about a thousand in new patients.

This sample's time point: newly diagnosed GD, antithyroid drugs for less than 3 months. Following extraction of RNA from PBMCs, that RNA was used to make the TCR library. To make TCR beta libraries, researchers used iRepertoire HTBI primers and Arm-PCR of CDR3 regions. TCRdb fed the multiplex PCR reads into MiXCR, producing one record per CDR3 protein. The table includes hundreds of thousands of distinct CDR3 sequences, about 16% detected once. These data were also filed under a second study, of T cells in Graves' hyperthyroidism and ophthalmopathy.

The sample was peripheral blood mononuclear cells (PBMCs), taken at new diagnosis, from a patient treated with antithyroid drugs. J is TRBJ2-7 and V is TRBV12-3 or TRBV12-4; 9 nucleotides agree with TRBD2. The sequence was obtained from a woman aged 35-65 years with Graves disease. As DNA, the CDR3 is TGTGCCAGCAGTTTAAGTAGCGGGGGCAACGAGCAGTACTTC. It codes for CASSLSSGGNEQYF.